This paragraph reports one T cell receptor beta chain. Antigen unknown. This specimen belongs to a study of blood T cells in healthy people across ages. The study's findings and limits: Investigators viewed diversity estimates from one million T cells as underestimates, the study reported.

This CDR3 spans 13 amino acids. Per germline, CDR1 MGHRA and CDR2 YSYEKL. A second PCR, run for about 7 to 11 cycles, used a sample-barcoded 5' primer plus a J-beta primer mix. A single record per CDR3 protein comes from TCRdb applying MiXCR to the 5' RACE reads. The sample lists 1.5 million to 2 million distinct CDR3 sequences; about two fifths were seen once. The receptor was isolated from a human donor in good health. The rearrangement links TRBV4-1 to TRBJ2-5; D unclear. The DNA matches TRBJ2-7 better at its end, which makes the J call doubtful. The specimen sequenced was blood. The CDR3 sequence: CASSQVEDYEQYF. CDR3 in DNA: TGCGCCAGCAGCCAAGTAGAGGACTACGAGCAGTACTTC.